The 23 T cell receptor beta chains below come from one sample, sequenced in a study of T cells in Graves' hyperthyroidism and ophthalmopathy. There were TCR beta CDR3 regions amplified from RNA transcripts. Researchers ran a first-round RT-PCR on the TCR CDR3 using the HTBI primer set. TCRdb recomputed calls from the multiplex PCR reads with MiXCR, one row per CDR3 protein. The sample gives approximately 150,000 distinct CDR3 sequences, approximately 9% of which show up once; approximately 20% is in the top ten. Sequenced sample: blood. The receptor set was obtained from a woman younger than 35 with Graves' hyperthyroidism that later progressed to Graves' ophthalmopathy.

Ten or more counts support this clonotype. The rearrangement links TRBV7-9 to TRBJ1-1, with 8 positions matching TRBD1. Germline V gene sequence: CDR1 SEHNR, CDR2 FQNEAQ (reference sequence). V dropped 8 bases and J dropped 4; count of bases not matched to a gene: 18. This CDR3 spans 17 amino acids. CDR3 sequence: CASGGGDRFSIGTEAFF. The CDR3 nucleotides are TGTGCCAGCGGGGGGGGGGACAGGTTTAGTATCGGCACTGAAGCTTTCTTT.

There are a few counts of this clonotype. V is TRBV15 and J is TRBJ2-7, with D perhaps TRBD2 (6 bases). The CDR3 is 13 amino acids. Per germline, CDR1 LNHNV and CDR2 YYDKDF (reference sequence). V lost 4 bases and J 4 bases, leaving 11 bases between the germline ends. The CDR3 protein is CATSTLGGYEQYF. The DNA for the CDR3 is TGTGCCACCAGCACCCTGGGGGGTTACGAGCAGTACTTC.

This clonotype was seen ten or more times. V and J are TRBV12-3 or TRBV12-4 and TRBJ2-7, with a tentative D call TRBD1 (6 bases). The length of the CDR3 is 13 residues. V gave up 6 bases and J gave up 3 bases, with 12 bases separating them. For the CDR3, the DNA is TGTGCCAGCAGCTCAGGACAGAACTACGAGCAGTACTTC. Translation gives CASSSGQNYEQYF.

There are many counts of this clonotype. The J gene is TRBJ2-7, the V gene TRBV7-8; D ambiguous. The germline gives CDR1 SGHVS, CDR2 FQNEAQ. The CDR3 has 14 amino acids. The germline V and J ends were trimmed by 2 bases and 0 bases, with 8 bases remaining between them. The CDR3 loop is CASSLSDLSYEQYF. CDR3 sequence (DNA): TGTGCCAGCAGCTTATCAGACCTCTCCTACGAGCAGTACTTC.

Ten or more counts support this clonotype. The rearrangement links TRBV6-2 or TRBV6-3 to TRBJ1-5, with 9 positions matching TRBD1. The V and J ends lost 2 bases and 7 bases, in that order; junction bases with no gene match: 3. The CDR3 runs 14 residues. Germline CDR1 and CDR2: MNHEY and SVGEGT. The CDR3 nucleotides are TGTGCCAGCAGTTACGAACAGGGGGCCCAGCCCCAGCATTTT. Protein product: CASSYEQGAQPQHF.

The chain carries TRBV4-1 and TRBJ1-2, with 7 bases lining up with TRBD1. The V gene's germline CDR1 is MGHRA and CDR2 YSYEKL. With 0 bases clipped from V and 6 bases from J, the junction kept 7 bases outside the gene matches. This CDR3 is 15 amino acids long. The CDR3 DNA reads TGCGCCAGCAGCCAAGAACACACAGGGGAACATGGCTACACCTTC. It yields the protein CASSQEHTGEHGYTF.

This clonotype was observed many times. This sequence joins TRBV11-2 and TRBJ1-1; the D is unclear. The CDR3 totals 15 residues. Germline V gene data show CDR1 as SGHAT and CDR2 as FQNNGV. Trimming removed 2 bases at V and 0 bases at J, with 10 bases between. CDR3 residues: CASSLFGRLNTEAFF. As DNA, the CDR3 is TGTGCCAGCAGCTTATTCGGCCGGTTGAACACTGAAGCTTTCTTT.

This clonotype has at least ten counts. The gene calls are TRBV28 and TRBJ1-5; D is perhaps TRBD1 (6 bases). Deletions cut 1 base from V and 5 bases from J, with 12 bases between. The CDR3 length is 15 residues. Germline assignment: CDR1 MDHEN and CDR2 SYDVKM. The CDR3 bases are TGTGCCAGCAGTTTATCAGGGGCCTGGTATCAGCCCCAGCATTTT. This codes for CASSLSGAWYQPQHF.

This clonotype was found many times. The genes are TRBV4-2 and TRBJ2-7, with TRBD2 identical over 9 bases. The CDR3 consists of 16 residues. V gave up 0 bases and J gave up 1 base; unmatched junction bases: 4. The germline CDR1 and CDR2 sequences are LGHNA and YNFKEQ. The CDR3: CASSQDSGGPSYEQYF. CDR3 sequence (DNA): TGTGCCAGCAGCCAAGATAGCGGGGGCCCTTCCTACGAGCAGTACTTC.

This clonotype appeared many times. The chain couples TRBV6-1 to TRBJ1-3; D perhaps matches TRBD1 (6 bases). This CDR3 has 14 amino acids. CDR1 MNHNS and CDR2 SASEGT come from the germline V gene. Trimming removed 6 bases at V and 0 bases at J, with 9 bases between. The CDR3 coding sequence is TGTGCCAGCAGGCGGACAGCCTCTGGAAACACCATATATTTT. Translating it yields CASRRTASGNTIYF.

The chain carries TRBV19 and TRBJ1-2, with TRBD1 identical over 11 bases. Germline V gives CDR1 LNHDA, CDR2 SQIVND (reference sequence). Unmatched junction bases numbered 10, after V lost 5 bases and J lost 5 bases. CDR3 length: 16 residues. CDR3 amino acids: CASSPPDRGLGYGYTF. CDR3 bases: TGTGCCAGTAGTCCCCCGGACAGGGGGCTTGGGTATGGCTACACCTTC.

This clonotype was detected many times. This CDR3 is CASSPSLADNEQFF. CDR3 nucleotides: TGTGCCAGCAGCCCCTCACTAGCGGACAATGAGCAGTTCTTC. The rearrangement links TRBV7-3 to TRBJ2-1; 8 bases line up with TRBD2. Germline CDR1 is SGHTA and CDR2 is FQGTGA. Unmatched junction bases numbered 5, after V lost 5 bases and J lost 5 bases. The CDR3 length is 14 residues.

This clonotype was counted a few times. The chain joins TRBV7-9 to TRBJ2-7, with unresolved D. Trimming left V 1 base short and J 5 bases short, with 15 bases between. The CDR3 sequence is 15 residues long. Looked up from germline, CDR1 is SEHNR and CDR2 is FQNEAQ (reference sequence). The DNA of the CDR3 is TGTGCCAGCAGCTTAGTAAAAACTATATCCGACGAGCAGTACTTC. Translated: CASSLVKTISDEQYF.

In its sample, this clonotype was seen a few times. It may be a read error: a sequence one base away is much more abundant. This chain joins TRBV10-3 and TRBJ1-2; perhaps TRBD1 as D (5 bases). This CDR3 spans 13 amino acids. Germline CDR1 is ENHRY and CDR2 is SYGVKD. The CDR3 spells CAISEAGKYGHTF. The CDR3 bases are TGTGCCATCAGTGAGGCAGGGAAATATGGCCACACCTTC.

This clonotype was detected many times. The V and J genes are TRBV20-1 and TRBJ2-1; TRBD2 is a possible D gene (6 bases). This CDR3 has 15 amino acids. The V gene's germline CDR1 is DFQATT and CDR2 SNEGSKA (reference sequence). V was pared by 6 bases and J by 4 bases, with 19 bases between. The CDR3 spells CSAVGGSSRYNEQFF. The CDR3, as DNA: TGCAGTGCCGTAGGAGGGAGTTCCAGATACAATGAGCAGTTCTTC.

This clonotype was found a few times. The chain employs TRBV29-1 and TRBJ2-4; 8 bases map to TRBD2. The germline V gene has CDR1 SQVTM and CDR2 ANQGSEA. The CDR3 spans 13 residues. V gave up 2 bases and J gave up 5 bases; unmatched junction bases: 2. The CDR3 region is CSVEPGGENIQYF. The CDR3 bases are TGCAGCGTTGAACCGGGAGGGGAAAACATTCAGTACTTC.

This clonotype was seen at least ten times. This chain connects TRBV3-1 to TRBJ2-5, with D tentatively TRBD1 (6 bases). CDR1 and CDR2 (germline): LGHDT, YNNKEL (reference sequence). The CDR3 loop spans 16 amino acids. The ends were cut back, 1 base at V and 2 bases at J, with 14 bases in the middle. In DNA form, the CDR3 reads TGTGCCAGCAGCCAAGTTCCGGGACAACGGCAAGAGACCCAGTACTTC. As protein: CASSQVPGQRQETQYF.

The table lists this clonotype with many counts. The V call is TRBV18, the J call TRBJ1-2; TRBD1 is a possible D gene (6 bases). The V end lost 2 bases, the J end lost 2 bases, and 9 bases lay between the germline ends. The CDR3 is 14 residues long. Per germline, CDR1 KGHSH and CDR2 LQKENI. CDR3 sequence (DNA): TGTGCCAGCTCACCAAAGACAGGCAACTATGGCTACACCTTC. Amino acids: CASSPKTGNYGYTF.

This clonotype was observed at least ten times. This chain connects TRBV12-3 or TRBV12-4 to TRBJ2-1; no clear D. This CDR3 contains 13 residues. Between the trimmed V and J ends, which lost 3 bases and 13 bases, there was a span of 16 bases. CDR3: CASSFAEPDTQFF. The CDR3 bases are TGTGCCAGCAGTTTCGCTGAGCCGGATACCCAGTTCTTC.

This clonotype was seen many times. The J gene is TRBJ2-1, the V gene TRBV10-2, with a tentative D call TRBD2 (5 bases). Germline V gene lookup returns CDR1 WSHSY and CDR2 SAAADI. The CDR3 has 15 residues. V was clipped by 1 base and J by 6 bases, with 13 bases between them. The CDR3 region is CASSEFVGVGNEQFF. The CDR3 nucleotides read TGCGCCAGCAGTGAGTTCGTGGGAGTAGGCAATGAGCAGTTCTTC.

This clonotype was detected ten times or more. The chain couples TRBV18 to TRBJ1-1, with 7 nucleotides matching TRBD1. This CDR3 is built from 14 residues. Trimming removed 5 bases from V and 1 base from J; junction bases left unmatched: 4. Germline CDR1 KGHSH, CDR2 LQKENI. For the CDR3, the DNA is TGTGCCAGCTCAGTACAGGGGCCGAACACTGAAGCTTTCTTT. Protein product: CASSVQGPNTEAFF.

This clonotype was observed at least ten times. The rearrangement uses TRBV30 and TRBJ1-2, with D possibly TRBD1 on 5 matching bases. V was trimmed by 5 bases and J by 2 bases, leaving 9 bases between them. The V gene's germline CDR1 is GTSNPN and CDR2 SVGIG (reference sequence). The CDR3 sequence is 12 residues long. The CDR3 is CAWGTGNYGYTF. The CDR3 DNA follows: TGTGCCTGGGGGACGGGGAACTATGGCTACACCTTC.

This clonotype has ten or more counts. The chain carries TRBV20-1 and TRBJ2-3, with TRBD1 identical over 9 bases. Germline assignment: CDR1 DFQATT and CDR2 SNEGSKA (reference sequence). This CDR3 has 16 residues. The V segment lost 1 base and the J segment 1 base; nucleotides outside the gene matches: 6. This CDR3 reads CSARGRDRVGTDTQYF. The CDR3 region has the DNA TGCAGTGCTAGAGGCCGGGACAGGGTCGGCACAGATACGCAGTATTTT.